One and the same sample provided the 2 T cell receptor beta chains below, sequenced in a study of T cells in Graves' hyperthyroidism and ophthalmopathy. TCR beta CDR3 regions were amplified from RNA. First-round RT-PCR of the TCR CDR3 relied on the HTBI primer set. TCRdb redid the calling of the multiplex PCR reads with MiXCR, one entry per CDR3 protein. Here the sample spans around 540,000 distinct CDR3 sequences, about 43% being singletons. The sample comprised peripheral blood or thyroid tissue (not recorded which). The receptor set was obtained from a woman in her late teens or twenties with Graves' hyperthyroidism.

Details on this clonotype: A read error may explain this, as a much larger clone is one base away. Since the CDR3 does not end with the conserved phenylalanine or tryptophan, this likely comes from a read error. The genes are TRBV19 and TRBJ2-5; 7 nucleotides match TRBD1. The V gene end was trimmed by 10 bases and the J gene end by 1 base; junction bases not matched to a gene: 3. Germline V gene sequence: CDR1 LNHDA, CDR2 SQIVND (reference sequence). The CDR3 consists of 12 residues. In DNA form, the CDR3 reads TGTGCCACAACAGGGGCCCAAGAGACCCAGTACCTC. Translated, it gives CATTGAQETQYL.

There are many counts of this clonotype. This chain uses TRBV2 with TRBJ1-6; D perhaps matches TRBD1 (6 bases). CDR1 SNHLY and CDR2 FYNNEI come from the germline V gene. Trimming cost V 4 bases and J 9 bases, with 16 bases left between them. This CDR3 is built from 15 residues. CDR3 sequence: CASSARPGASSPLHF. CDR3 DNA sequence: TGTGCCAGCAGTGCGCGCCCGGGGGCGAGTTCACCCCTCCACTTT.